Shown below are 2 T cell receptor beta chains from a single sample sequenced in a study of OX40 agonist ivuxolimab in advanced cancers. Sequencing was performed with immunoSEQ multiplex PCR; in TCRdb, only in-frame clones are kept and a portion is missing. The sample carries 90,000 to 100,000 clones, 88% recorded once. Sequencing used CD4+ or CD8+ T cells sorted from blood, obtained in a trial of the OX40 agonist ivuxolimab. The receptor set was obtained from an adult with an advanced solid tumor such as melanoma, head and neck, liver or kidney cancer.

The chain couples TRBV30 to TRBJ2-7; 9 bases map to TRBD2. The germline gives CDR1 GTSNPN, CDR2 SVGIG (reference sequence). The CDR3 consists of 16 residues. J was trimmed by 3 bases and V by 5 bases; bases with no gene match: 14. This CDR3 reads CAWGTLSASGVYEQYV. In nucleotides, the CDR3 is TGTGCCTGGGGGACCCTCTCGGCTAGCGGGGTCTACGAGCAGTACGTC.

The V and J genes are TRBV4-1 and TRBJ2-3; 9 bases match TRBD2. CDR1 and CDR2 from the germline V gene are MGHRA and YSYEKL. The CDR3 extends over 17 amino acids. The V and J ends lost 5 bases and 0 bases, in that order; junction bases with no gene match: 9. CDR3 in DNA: TGCGCCAGCAGCTCTGGAGCGGGAGGTTATAGCACAGATACGCAGTATTTT. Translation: CASSSGAGGYSTDTQYF.